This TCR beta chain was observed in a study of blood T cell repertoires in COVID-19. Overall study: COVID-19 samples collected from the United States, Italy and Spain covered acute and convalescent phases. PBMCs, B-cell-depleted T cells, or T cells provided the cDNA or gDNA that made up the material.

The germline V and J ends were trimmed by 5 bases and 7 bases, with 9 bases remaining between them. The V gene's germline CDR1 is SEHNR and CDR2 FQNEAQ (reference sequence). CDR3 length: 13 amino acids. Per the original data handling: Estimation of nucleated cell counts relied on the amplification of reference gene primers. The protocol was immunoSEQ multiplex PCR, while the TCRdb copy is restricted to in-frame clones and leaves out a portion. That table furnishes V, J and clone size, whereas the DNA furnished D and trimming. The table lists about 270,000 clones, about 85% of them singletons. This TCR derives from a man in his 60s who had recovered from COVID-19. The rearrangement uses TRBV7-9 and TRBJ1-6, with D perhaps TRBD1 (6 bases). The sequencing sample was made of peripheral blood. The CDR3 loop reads CASSRDNNSPLHF. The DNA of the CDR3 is TGTGCCAGCAGCCGGGACAACAATTCACCCCTCCACTTT.